This entry is about one T cell receptor (beta chain). Its target is unknown. Via MiXCR, TCRdb re-called the 5' RACE reads, giving one row per CDR3 protein. Among 750,000 to 950,000 distinct CDR3 sequences, approximately 13% were seen once, and the ten largest hold about 1.5%. The data stem from a study of identical twins. Findings of the study overall: Models predicted too little out-of-frame TCR alpha sharing in monozygotic twins.

Trimming at V came to 5 bases and at J to 7 bases, leaving 8 bases not matched to a gene. This CDR3 contains 13 residues. Germline-derived CDR1 and CDR2 are SGHTA and FQGTGA. This sample also belongs to another study, concerning yellow fever vaccine responses in identical twins.

The V call is TRBV7-3, the J call TRBJ2-7; 7 bases line up with TRBD2. What was sequenced was PBMCs. The origin of this receptor is a woman aged 18-35 years in good health. CDR3: CASSRTLGGEQYF. The CDR3 nucleotides read TGTGCCAGCAGCCGTACGCTGGGAGGGGAGCAGTACTTC.